One and the same sample provided the 24 T cell receptor beta chains below, sequenced in a study of blood T cell repertoires in COVID-19. Sequencing used immunoSEQ multiplex PCR; TCRdb keeps in-frame clones, though not all of them. The sample contains 60,000 to 90,000 clones, 87% of which appear only once. The sample comprised peripheral blood. Receptors were obtained from a woman over 75 with active or convalescent COVID-19.

J is TRBJ2-5 and V is TRBV6-6, with 7 positions matching TRBD1. The CDR3 length is 15 residues. Germline lookup yields CDR1 MNHNY and CDR2 SVGAGI (reference sequence). J was trimmed by 5 bases and V by 1 base; bases with no gene match: 7. CDR3 nucleotide sequence: TGTGCCAGCAGTTACTGGGTCAGGGGGACGGAGACCCAGTACTTC. Residues: CASSYWVRGTETQYF.

This clone was picked up one time. The rearrangement uses TRBV19 and TRBJ2-4; 7 positions agree with TRBD1. Germline CDR1 reads LNHDA; CDR2 reads SQIVND (reference sequence). This CDR3 spans 13 amino acids. Trimming took 7 bases from V and 7 from J; bases not matched to a gene: 7. This CDR3 reads CASKETGMNIQYF. Written as DNA, the CDR3 is TGTGCCAGTAAAGAGACAGGGATGAACATTCAGTACTTC.

This chain links TRBV7-3 with TRBJ1-2, with unresolved D. The CDR3 has 13 residues. The V end was cut by 2 bases, the J end by 7 bases, with 11 bases between. CDR1 and CDR2 (germline): SGHTA, FQGTGA. The CDR3: CASSLSVRGGYTF. The CDR3 coding sequence is TGTGCCAGCAGCTTATCGGTGCGGGGTGGCTACACCTTC.

This sequence joins TRBV18 and TRBJ1-6; TRBD1 agrees at 8 bases. V lost 3 bases, J lost 8 bases, and 0 bases stayed unmatched. From germline, CDR1 is KGHSH and CDR2 LQKENI. This CDR3 is 13 amino acids long. CDR3 sequence reads: CASSPTGDSPLHF. The CDR3 DNA reads as TGTGCCAGCTCACCGACAGGGGATTCACCCCTCCACTTT.

The chain combines TRBV7-2 with TRBJ2-3, with TRBD2 matching 9 bases. The CDR3 loop spans 14 amino acids. Germline-derived CDR1 and CDR2 are SGHTA and FQGNSA. V lost 5 bases to trimming and J lost 5 bases; unmatched junction nucleotides: 5. CDR3 protein: CASSRGLAIDTQYF. The CDR3 DNA is TGTGCCAGCAGCCGGGGACTAGCTATAGATACGCAGTATTTT.

This rearrangement joins TRBV29-1 to TRBJ1-4, with 7 bases identical to TRBD1. CDR3 length equals 13 residues. The germline V gene encodes CDR1 SQVTM and CDR2 ANQGSEA. The ends lost 7 bases at V and 3 bases at J; junction bases unmatched: 5. CDR3 loop: CSAKGAANEKLFF. The CDR3 DNA follows: TGCAGCGCTAAGGGGGCGGCTAATGAAAAACTGTTTTTT.

V gene TRBV27 combines with J gene TRBJ1-6, with D unclear. The CDR3 runs to 16 residues. Germline CDR1 and CDR2: MNHEY and SMNVEV (reference sequence). V was clipped by 6 bases and J by 0 bases, with 12 bases between them. In nucleotides, the CDR3 is TGTGCCAGCAGATTTGAAGGGAGCTCCTATAATTCACCCCTCCACTTT. Amino acids: CASRFEGSSYNSPLHF.

The CDR3 bases are TGTGCCAGCAGCTTATTCGCGGGGCTGGCTGAAGCTTTCTTT. Protein sequence: CASSLFAGLAEAFF. This chain links TRBV11-2 with TRBJ1-1; possibly TRBD1 for D (5 bases). This CDR3 contains 14 residues. Germline assignment: CDR1 SGHAT and CDR2 FQNNGV. Between the trimmed V and J ends, which lost 2 bases and 6 bases, there was a span of 13 bases.

This sequence joins TRBV7-9 and TRBJ2-1, with TRBD1 as a possible D gene (5 bases). The CDR3 extends over 16 amino acids. V lost 2 bases and J lost 3, with 14 bases in between. Per the germline V gene, CDR1 is SEHNR and CDR2 is FQNEAQ (reference sequence). CDR3 loop: CASSLWLGVIYNEQFF. DNA for the CDR3: TGTGCCAGCAGCTTATGGTTAGGGGTCATCTACAATGAGCAGTTCTTC.

This chain joins TRBV6-5 and TRBJ1-1; perhaps TRBD1 as D (5 bases). The CDR3 totals 14 residues. From germline, CDR1 is MNHEY and CDR2 SVGAGI. Trimming cost V 6 bases and J 7 bases, with 18 bases left between them. The CDR3 nucleotides read TGTGCCAGCAGAAAACCGGGGGAGTGGGGTGAAGCTTTCTTT. It is translated as CASRKPGEWGEAFF.

V is TRBV29-1 and J is TRBJ2-1; D may be TRBD1 (5 bases). The V end lost 3 bases, the J end lost 7 bases, and 16 bases lay between the germline ends. The CDR3 totals 14 residues. Germline lookup yields CDR1 SQVTM and CDR2 ANQGSEA. The chain's CDR3 is CSVEKSRVGNEQFF. The CDR3 nucleotides read TGCAGCGTTGAGAAGTCCAGGGTTGGGAATGAGCAGTTCTTC.

The table lists this clone with a few counts. This chain connects TRBV10-3 to TRBJ2-3, with 8 bases aligning to TRBD2. Looked up from germline, CDR1 is ENHRY and CDR2 is SYGVKD. The CDR3 length is 15 residues. The V and J ends lost 10 bases and 4 bases, in that order; junction bases with no gene match: 13. DNA for the CDR3: TGTGCCAGCGCCGTCCGGCGGGAGGTGGCAGATACGCAGTATTTT. Its protein product is CASAVRREVADTQYF.

This clone appeared a few times. V usage is TRBV28 and J usage is TRBJ1-4; 7 nucleotides line up with TRBD1. Losses at the gene ends were 6 bases for V and 5 bases for J; bases not matched to a gene: 6. CDR1 and CDR2 (germline): MDHEN, SYDVKM. The CDR3 has 14 amino acids. The DNA for the CDR3 is TGTGCCAGCAGCGACTCAGGGGGAAATGAAAAACTGTTTTTT. Encoded protein: CASSDSGGNEKLFF.

The chain couples TRBV4-1 to TRBJ2-7; 9 bases align to TRBD2. V lost 1 base, J lost 4 bases, and 2 bases stayed unmatched. Germline V lookup: CDR1 MGHRA, CDR2 YSYEKL. This CDR3 comprises 14 residues. The CDR3 nucleotides are TGCGCCAGCAGCCAAGCTAGCGGGGATTACGAGCAGTACTTC. Its protein product is CASSQASGDYEQYF.

In its sample, this clone was seen once. The V and J genes are TRBV4-3 and TRBJ2-7, with 8 nucleotides matching TRBD1. After removal of 4 bases from V and 6 bases from J, the junction contained 8 bases not matched to a gene. This CDR3 region has 14 residues. Germline V CDR1 and CDR2: LGHNA, YSLEER. The CDR3 bases are TGCGCCAGCAGCCCCGGACAGGGTCCCCGCGAGCAGTACTTC. Amino acid sequence: CASSPGQGPREQYF.

V usage is TRBV16 and J usage is TRBJ2-2, with TRBD1 matching over 7 bases. CDR3 length: 14 residues. Germline-derived CDR1 and CDR2 are KGHSY and FQNENV. The J segment lost 6 bases and the V segment lost 3 bases, leaving 4 bases of the junction unmatched. CDR3 coding DNA: TGTGCCAGCAGCCAGTGGGACAGCGCCGGGGAGCTGTTTTTT. Amino acid sequence: CASSQWDSAGELFF.

The count of this clone is one. The rearrangement uses TRBV24-1 and TRBJ2-7; D is possibly TRBD2 (5 bases). V gave up 1 base and J gave up 6 bases, with 9 bases separating them. CDR1 KGHDR and CDR2 SFDVKD come from the germline V gene. CDR3 length equals 13 residues. This chain's CDR3 is CATSDFGKGEQYF. In DNA form, the CDR3 reads TGTGCCACCAGTGATTTCGGGAAGGGCGAGCAGTACTTC.

The rearrangement uses TRBV6-6 and TRBJ2-5; 11 nucleotides agree with TRBD1. Per the germline V gene, CDR1 is MNHNY and CDR2 is SVGAGI (reference sequence). Trimming at V came to 6 bases and at J to 5 bases, leaving 8 bases not matched to a gene. This CDR3 is built from 15 residues. Here the CDR3 DNA reads TGTGCCAGCAGCCAGGGACAGGGGGGAAGTGAGACCCAGTACTTC. Its translation is CASSQGQGGSETQYF.

V and J are TRBV28 and TRBJ1-1; 7 bases are a match to TRBD1. The CDR3 runs 14 residues. Germline CDR1 reads MDHEN; CDR2 reads SYDVKM. The V gene end was trimmed by 6 bases and the J gene end by 2 bases; junction bases not matched to a gene: 6. DNA for the CDR3: TGTGCCAGCAGCTGGGACAGAGTAAACACTGAAGCTTTCTTT. Protein: CASSWDRVNTEAFF.

The gene calls are TRBV5-4 and TRBJ2-5; 7 positions match TRBD2. The V segment lost 4 bases and the J segment 2 bases; nucleotides outside the gene matches: 8. The CDR3 spans 15 residues. Germline V lookup: CDR1 SGHNT, CDR2 YYREEE (reference sequence). Here the CDR3 reads CASSPPRGGQETQYF. CDR3 in DNA: TGTGCCAGCAGCCCCCCCCGGGGAGGGCAAGAGACCCAGTACTTC.

This clone appeared once. The chain is built from TRBV28 and TRBJ2-1, with D possibly being TRBD1 (8 bases). CDR1 is MDHEN, CDR2 SYDVKM, per germline. Trimming took off 5 bases at V and 6 bases at J, with 17 bases between the two ends. CDR3 size: 15 residues. The CDR3 protein is CASSKPGGQVNEQFF. CDR3 DNA sequence: TGTGCCAGCAGTAAGCCGGGGGGACAGGTCAATGAGCAGTTCTTC.

The chain carries TRBV5-1 and TRBJ2-6; 9 bases line up with TRBD1. The junction had 9 bases not matched to a gene; V was cut back by 0 bases and J by 2 bases. Germline CDR1 is SGHRS and CDR2 is YFSETQ. This CDR3 has 19 residues. The CDR3 region is CASSLALGQGRAGANVLTF. In DNA, the CDR3 is TGCGCCAGCAGCTTGGCCTTGGGACAGGGTAGAGCTGGGGCCAACGTCCTGACTTTC. The full variable domain, its missing parts supplied by reference TRBV5-1 and TRBJ2-6, is KAGVTQTPRYLIKTRGQQVTLSCSPISGHRSVSWYQQTPGQGLQFLFEYFSETQRNKGNFPGRFSGRQFSNSRSEMNVSTLELGDSALYLCASSLALGQGRAGANVLTFGAGSRLTVL.

For the CDR3, the DNA is TGTGCCAGCAGCACCCGAGGGGGGCGGGGGGACGAGACCCAGTACTTC. Encoded protein: CASSTRGGRGDETQYF. The chain couples TRBV7-6 to TRBJ2-5; 8 nucleotides line up with TRBD2. Germline values: CDR1 SGHVS, CDR2 FNYEAQ. This CDR3 comprises 16 residues. Trimming at V came to 5 bases and at J to 5 bases, leaving 13 bases not matched to a gene.

The V call is TRBV18, the J call TRBJ1-3, with D maybe TRBD1 (6 bases). Deletions cut 2 bases from V and 0 bases from J, with 17 bases between. CDR1 is KGHSH, CDR2 LQKENI, per germline. The CDR3 runs to 18 residues. CDR3 sequence reads: CASSPIDRTPLSGNTIYF. The CDR3 coding sequence is TGTGCCAGCTCACCAATCGACAGGACCCCGCTCTCTGGAAACACCATATATTTT. The full variable domain, with the rest looked up from reference TRBV18 and TRBJ1-3, is NAGVMQNPRHLVRRRGQEARLRCSPMKGHSHVYWYRQLPEEGLKFMVYLQKENIIDESGMPKERFSAEFPKEGPSILRIQQVVRGDSAAYFCASSPIDRTPLSGNTIYFGEGSWLTVV.